This T cell receptor (beta chain) is from a study of cytotoxic CD8 clonotypes in ibrutinib-treated CLL. Between the trimmed V and J ends, which lost 0 bases and 5 bases, there was a span of 20 bases. CDR1 and CDR2 (germline): SGHAT, FQNNGV. The CDR3 length is 17 residues. Using immunoSEQ multiplex PCR, the repertoire was profiled, and TCRdb retains in-frame clones only, with some absent. Among approximately 84,000 clones listed, around 83% were seen once. General study findings and limits: Clonality went higher at ibrutinib response and then dropped back toward baseline at progression. Baseline clonality, above age-matched healthy donor levels, tracked circulating CD8+ T-cell counts.

This clone was seen only once. Antigen unknown. The chain joins TRBV11-2 to TRBJ2-7; D uncertain. The TCR sequence derives from a human donor with chronic lymphocytic leukemia. Sequencing used PBMCs, obtained before ibrutinib treatment. The CDR3 DNA reads as TGTGCCAGCAGCTTAGATTCCCCGGCAGGCCCCCTGGACGAGCAGTACTTC. Encoded protein: CASSLDSPAGPLDEQYF.